The next 21 T cell receptor beta chains were all read from a single sample in a study of blood T cells in healthy people across ages. It was with a sample-barcoded 5' primer and a J-beta primer mix that a second PCR of roughly 7 to 12 cycles was run. Each CDR3 protein gets one entry after TCRdb re-called the 5' RACE reads with MiXCR. The table lists about 510,000 distinct CDR3 sequences, about 28% of them singletons. The same specimen was also included in a second study, on T cells of mothers and their children.

The material sequenced was blood. The source is a boy between 2 and 15 years old in good health.

This clonotype was counted a single time. CDR3 DNA: TGCAGTGCCTTAATCACCGGGGAGCTGTTTTTT. Encoded protein: CSALITGELFF. The rearrangement links TRBV20-1 to TRBJ2-2; unclear D gene. The germline V gene has CDR1 DFQATT and CDR2 SNEGSKA (reference sequence). V was trimmed by 6 bases and J by 4 bases, leaving 6 bases between them. The CDR3 has 11 residues.

This clonotype occurred a few times. The rearrangement links TRBV5-4 to TRBJ2-7; tentatively, D is TRBD2 (6 bases). Trimming took 4 bases from V and 5 from J, leaving 25 bases between them. The CDR3 runs to 17 residues. Germline V gives CDR1 SGHNT, CDR2 YYREEE (reference sequence). The chain's CDR3 is CASSPSAGRSSGDEQYF. CDR3 coding DNA: TGTGCCAGCAGCCCGAGTGCAGGGAGGAGTTCGGGCGACGAGCAGTACTTC.

This clonotype was counted a few times. The V gene is TRBV10-3, the J gene TRBJ2-5, with 8 bases identical to TRBD1. Germline CDR1 is ENHRY and CDR2 is SYGVKD. The V and J ends lost 8 bases and 1 base, in that order; junction bases with no gene match: 0. This CDR3 is 12 amino acids long. The CDR3 DNA reads TGTGCCATCGGACAGGGCCAAGAGACCCAGTACTTC. As protein: CAIGQGQETQYF.

The rearrangement uses TRBV27 and TRBJ1-2; the D gene is possibly TRBD1 (6 bases). This CDR3 region has 15 residues. The V end lost 7 bases, the J end lost 5 bases, and 20 bases lay between the germline ends. Germline V lookup: CDR1 MNHEY, CDR2 SMNVEV (reference sequence). The DNA for the CDR3 is TGTGCCAGCACCCAAAGCCCCACAGGGTTATATGGCTACACCTTC. This sequence encodes CASTQSPTGLYGYTF.

This rearrangement joins TRBV7-2 to TRBJ2-5; 12 bases map to TRBD2. The assigned J gene may be wrong: the sequence end matches TRBJ2-1 better. CDR3 size: 15 residues. Germline V gives CDR1 SGHTA, CDR2 FQGNSA. The CDR3 nucleotides are TGTGCCAGCAGCCACGGACTAGCGGGGAACAATGAGCAGTTCTTC. Translating gives CASSHGLAGNNEQFF.

J is TRBJ2-5 and V is TRBV12-3 or TRBV12-4; D gene uncertain. The J call is in doubt because the DNA end fits TRBJ2-7 better. This CDR3 has 11 amino acids. CDR3 protein: CASSSVVEQYF. CDR3 sequence (DNA): TGTGCCAGCAGTTCGGTGGTCGAGCAGTACTTC.

Note on this clonotype: The germline gene is not matched at one end of the junction; a read error may be the cause. The chain joins TRBV5-1 to TRBJ1-1; TRBD1 is a possible D gene (5 bases). This CDR3 region has 15 residues. CDR1 and CDR2 (germline): SGHRS, YFSETQ. The DNA for the CDR3 is TGCGCCAGCAGCCACCTGACGGGGACGAACACTGGAGCTTTCTTT. It translates to CASSHLTGTNTGAFF. Combining the CDR3 with reference TRBV5-1 and TRBJ1-1 gives the whole variable domain KAGVTQTPRYLIKTRGQQVTLSCSPISGHRSVSWYQQTPGQGLQFLFEYFSETQRNKGNFPGRFSGRQFSNSRSEMNVSTLELGDSALYLCASSHLTGTNTGAFFGQGTRLTVV.

This chain joins TRBV12-3 or TRBV12-4 and TRBJ1-2, with D hard to call. The CDR3 has 15 amino acids. Trimming pared 5 bases from V and 0 bases from J, leaving 13 bases between. The CDR3 protein is CASSTQEFPNYGYTF. Written as DNA, the CDR3 is TGTGCCAGCAGTACTCAGGAGTTTCCTAACTATGGCTACACCTTC.

This clonotype was picked up many times. The V gene is TRBV10-2, the J gene TRBJ2-5; unclear D gene. V was clipped by 4 bases and J by 5 bases, with 17 bases between them. There are 15 residues in the CDR3. The germline gives CDR1 WSHSY, CDR2 SAAADI. CDR3: CASSAAGLSGETQYF. The DNA for the CDR3 is TGCGCCAGCAGTGCCGCCGGGTTGTCCGGGGAGACCCAGTACTTC.

This chain links TRBV7-8 with TRBJ1-1, with TRBD1 identical over 8 bases. Looked up from germline, CDR1 is SGHVS and CDR2 is FQNEAQ. CDR3 length: 15 amino acids. J gave up 6 bases and V 2 bases, and 8 bases lay outside the gene matches. The CDR3 spells CASSLLRDRGAEAFF. The CDR3 coding sequence is TGTGCCAGCAGCTTACTTAGAGACAGGGGCGCTGAAGCTTTCTTT.

The sample holds a few counts of this clonotype. The gene calls are TRBV7-6 and TRBJ2-3; 8 nucleotides line up with TRBD1. The CDR3 spans 16 residues. The trim removed 5 bases at V and 5 bases at J, leaving 12 bases unmatched. Germline V CDR1 and CDR2: SGHVS, FNYEAQ. The CDR3 DNA follows: TGTGCCAGCAGCCTTGGGGTCACAGGGGGAGAAGATACGCAGTATTTT. Translating it yields CASSLGVTGGEDTQYF.

In its sample, this clonotype was seen a few times. V is TRBV14 and J is TRBJ1-1; a weak D match, TRBD1 (5 bases). The V gene lost 4 bases and the J gene lost 2 bases, with 14 bases spanning the gap. The germline CDR1 and CDR2 sequences are SGHDN and FVKESK. The length of the CDR3 is 15 residues. The CDR3 sequence is CASSRGTTPNTEAFF. Written as DNA, the CDR3 is TGTGCCAGCAGCCGAGGGACGACACCAAACACTGAAGCTTTCTTT.

The table lists this clonotype with a few counts. V and J are TRBV12-3 or TRBV12-4 and TRBJ1-2; the match to TRBD1 covers 7 bases. Trimming took 5 bases from V and 2 from J; bases not matched to a gene: 5. The CDR3 loop spans 14 amino acids. CDR3 bases: TGTGCCAGCAGTGTGGACAGGACCAACTATGGCTACACCTTC. It specifies CASSVDRTNYGYTF.

The V and J genes are TRBV20-1 and TRBJ1-4; 9 bases align to TRBD1. Per the germline V gene, CDR1 is DFQATT and CDR2 is SNEGSKA (reference sequence). The CDR3 is 13 residues long. The V gene end was trimmed by 6 bases and the J gene end by 7 bases; junction bases not matched to a gene: 6. The CDR3 DNA reads as TGCAGTGCGCCGAGGACAGGGGTTGAAAAACTGTTTTTT. Its protein product is CSAPRTGVEKLFF.

This rearrangement joins TRBV5-6 to TRBJ1-2; D is unclear. Looked up from germline, CDR1 is SGHDT and CDR2 is YYEEEE. Trimming stripped 1 base from V and 6 bases from J, with 10 bases between. The length of the CDR3 is 13 residues. The CDR3 DNA follows: TGTGCCAGCAGCTTGAATGGGGAAGATGGCTACACCTTC. Amino acid sequence: CASSLNGEDGYTF.

This sequence joins TRBV5-1 and TRBJ2-4, with 8 positions matching TRBD2. Per the germline V gene, CDR1 is SGHRS and CDR2 is YFSETQ. This CDR3 has 15 amino acids. The ends lost 7 bases at V and 2 bases at J; junction bases unmatched: 8. The CDR3 nucleotides are TGCGCCAGCGCCCGGGAGGGAGGTACCAAAAACATTCAGTACTTC. Translation: CASAREGGTKNIQYF.

The rearrangement links TRBV4-1 to TRBJ2-3, with D hard to call. The V gene's germline CDR1 is MGHRA and CDR2 YSYEKL. Trimming pared 1 base from V and 0 bases from J, leaving 17 bases between. The CDR3 extends over 18 amino acids. As DNA, the CDR3 is TGCGCCAGCAGCCAAGTGGTGGCGTCACCCACTAGCACAGATACGCAGTATTTT. Its translation: CASSQVVASPTSTDTQYF.

The chain employs TRBV12-3 or TRBV12-4 and TRBJ2-3; the match to TRBD2 covers 7 bases. This CDR3 comprises 16 residues. The V gene end was trimmed by 1 base and the J gene end by 4 bases; junction bases not matched to a gene: 8. CDR3 residues: CASSLDTSVSADTQYF. The CDR3 DNA is TGTGCCAGCAGTTTAGACACTAGCGTCAGCGCAGATACGCAGTATTTT.

Only a few counts were recorded for this clonotype. The chain joins TRBV29-1 to TRBJ1-1; tentatively, D is TRBD1 (5 bases). V was trimmed by 6 bases and J by 0 bases, leaving 20 bases between them. Germline CDR1 is SQVTM and CDR2 is ANQGSEA. The length of the CDR3 is 16 residues. CDR3 sequence (DNA): TGCAGCGTCCTTTTCGGGACGACCAGCATGAACACTGAAGCTTTCTTT. Its protein product is CSVLFGTTSMNTEAFF.

V usage is TRBV28 and J usage is TRBJ1-5; D remains unclear. This CDR3 contains 14 residues. The germline V gene encodes CDR1 MDHEN and CDR2 SYDVKM. Trimming stripped 5 bases from V and 0 bases from J, with 8 bases between. CDR3 protein: CASSTVNSNQPQHF. The CDR3 DNA follows: TGTGCCAGCAGTACAGTGAATAGCAATCAGCCCCAGCATTTT.

The table lists this clonotype with a few counts. The chain links TRBV6-1 to TRBJ2-5; 7 nucleotides agree with TRBD1. Per the germline V gene, CDR1 is MNHNS and CDR2 is SASEGT. V shed 6 bases and J 3 bases; nucleotides not matched to a gene: 7. The CDR3 is 14 residues long. CDR3 in DNA: TGTGCCAGCAGGTGGCAGGGGGTAAAAGAGACCCAGTACTTC. It specifies CASRWQGVKETQYF.